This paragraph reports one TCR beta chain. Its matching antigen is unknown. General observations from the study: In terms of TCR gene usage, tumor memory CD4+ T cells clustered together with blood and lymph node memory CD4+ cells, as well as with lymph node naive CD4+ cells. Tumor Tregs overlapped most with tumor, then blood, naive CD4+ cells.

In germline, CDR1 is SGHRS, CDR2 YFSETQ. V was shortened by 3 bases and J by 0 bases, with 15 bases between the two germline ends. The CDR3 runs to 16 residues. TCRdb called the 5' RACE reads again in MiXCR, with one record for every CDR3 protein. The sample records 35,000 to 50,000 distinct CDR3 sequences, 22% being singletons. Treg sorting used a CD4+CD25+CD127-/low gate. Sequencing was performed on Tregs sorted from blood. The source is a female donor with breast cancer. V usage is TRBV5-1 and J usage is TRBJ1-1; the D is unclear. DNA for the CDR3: TGCGCCAGCAGCTACGACGCCATTACTATGAACACTGAAGCTTTCTTT. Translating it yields CASSYDAITMNTEAFF.